One sample yielded the 14 T cell receptor beta chains listed below, sequenced in a study of blood T cell repertoires in COVID-19. Assay: immunoSEQ multiplex PCR; the TCRdb copy retains only in-frame clones and omits some. The table has roughly 120,000 clones, 75% to 90% seen once; the top ten hold about 13%. The specimen sequenced was peripheral blood. The receptors derive from a human donor in a cohort sampled during active COVID-19.

The chain joins TRBV3-1 (or the pseudogene TRBV3-2) to TRBJ1-2; 9 bases fit TRBD1. From germline, CDR1 is LGHDT and CDR2 YNNKEL (reference sequence). The junction had 12 bases not matched to a gene; V was cut back by 5 bases and J by 8 bases. This CDR3 spans 15 amino acids. The CDR3 coding sequence is TGTGCCAGCAGCGCCGGGACAGGGAGGGCCTACGGCTACACCTTC. It encodes CASSAGTGRAYGYTF.

This clone was detected once. The chain joins TRBV20-1 to TRBJ1-5; D gene unclear. There are 13 residues in the CDR3. V was trimmed by 3 bases and J by 5 bases, leaving 11 bases between them. Per the germline V gene, CDR1 is DFQATT and CDR2 is SNEGSKA (reference sequence). The chain's CDR3 is CSASFEFDQPQHF. Here the CDR3 DNA reads TGCAGTGCTAGTTTTGAGTTCGATCAGCCCCAGCATTTT.

The chain combines TRBV6-2 or TRBV6-3 with TRBJ2-7, with 7 bases lining up with TRBD1. V dropped 2 bases and J dropped 3; count of bases not matched to a gene: 4. Germline assignment: CDR1 MNHEY and CDR2 SVGEGT. CDR3 length: 14 amino acids. The CDR3 protein is CASSYAGTDYEQYF. CDR3 DNA: TGTGCCAGCAGTTACGCCGGGACAGACTACGAGCAGTACTTC.

V gene TRBV6-5 combines with J gene TRBJ2-2, with 7 bases aligning to TRBD1. This CDR3 has 13 amino acids. Germline V gene sequence: CDR1 MNHEY, CDR2 SVGAGI. The V segment lost 7 bases and the J segment 4 bases; nucleotides outside the gene matches: 3. CDR3: CASKTGITGELFF. DNA for the CDR3: TGTGCCAGCAAGACAGGGATCACCGGGGAGCTGTTTTTT.

This rearrangement joins TRBV10-3 to TRBJ2-6; D may be TRBD2 (5 bases). V lost 8 bases and J lost 0, with 11 bases in between. Germline V gene sequence: CDR1 ENHRY, CDR2 SYGVKD. The CDR3 consists of 15 residues. Written as DNA, the CDR3 is TGTGCCATCGCGGGTATGAGCTCTGGGGCCAACGTCCTGACTTTC. This gives the protein CAIAGMSSGANVLTF.

V and J are TRBV19 and TRBJ2-2; 12 bases fit TRBD1. Unmatched junction bases numbered 14, after V lost 6 bases and J lost 6 bases. Looked up from germline, CDR1 is LNHDA and CDR2 is SQIVND (reference sequence). The CDR3 runs 18 residues. The CDR3 DNA reads TGTGCCAGTAGCAAAGCCCTGGGACAGGGGGCCAGCTCCGGGGAGCTGTTTTTT. Its protein product is CASSKALGQGASSGELFF.

J is TRBJ1-6 and V is TRBV21-1. TRBV21-1 is listed as a pseudogene. The CDR3 totals 18 residues. DNA of the CDR3: TGTGCCAGCAGACCCGGCCGACGGTCTTCGGGTCTTAATTCACCCCTCCACTTT. The encoded protein is CASRPGRRSSGLNSPLHF.

The chain employs TRBV24-1 and TRBJ2-2; TRBD1 is a possible D gene (6 bases). Germline V lookup: CDR1 KGHDR, CDR2 SFDVKD. The V end lost 1 base, the J end lost 5 bases, and 13 bases lay between the germline ends. The CDR3 runs 16 residues. CDR3 bases: TGTGCCACCAGTGATTTCTCCAGGGGCAGGACCGGGGAGCTGTTTTTT. The encoded protein is CATSDFSRGRTGELFF.

The chain employs TRBV23-1 and TRBJ1-1, with unresolved D. TRBV23-1 is an ORF, and what it does is uncertain. The CDR3 length is 15 residues. Deletions cut 2 bases from V and 2 bases from J, with 12 bases between. The CDR3: CASSQRKGGNTEAFF. CDR3 DNA: TGCGCCAGCAGTCAAAGAAAGGGAGGAAACACTGAAGCTTTCTTT.

The CDR3 DNA sequence: TGTGCCATCAGGGAACAGGGTTCGGATGGCTACACCTTC. Amino acids: CAIREQGSDGYTF. V is TRBV10-3 and J is TRBJ1-2; possibly TRBD1 for D (6 bases). V was clipped by 6 bases and J by 6 bases, with 14 bases between them. The CDR3 is 13 amino acids. Germline CDR1 is ENHRY and CDR2 is SYGVKD.

The CDR3, as DNA: TGCAGTCCAACAGAAGCTTTCTTT. It translates to CSPTEAFF. The rearrangement uses TRBV20-1 and TRBJ1-1; D not certain. The germline gives CDR1 DFQATT, CDR2 SNEGSKA (reference sequence). The CDR3 spans 8 residues. Trimming shortened V by 8 bases and J by 8 bases, and 6 bases separated the two germline ends.

The genes are TRBV11-2 and TRBJ1-6, with 9 bases identical to TRBD1. Germline CDR1 and CDR2: SGHAT and FQNNGV. This CDR3 is built from 18 residues. Unmatched junction bases numbered 6, after V lost 3 bases and J lost 0 bases. Here the CDR3 DNA reads TGTGCCAGCAGCTTTACAGGGGGCAGAAGCTCCTATAATTCACCCCTCCACTTT. Translating it yields CASSFTGGRSSYNSPLHF.

This clone was picked up one time. This chain joins TRBV7-9 and TRBJ1-3; the D is unclear. V shed 1 base and J shed 7 bases, with 11 bases lying between them. Germline-derived CDR1 and CDR2 are SEHNR and FQNEAQ (reference sequence). The CDR3 is made up of 14 amino acids. The CDR3 reads CASSLGGSFNTIYF. Written as DNA, the CDR3 is TGTGCCAGCAGCTTAGGAGGGAGTTTTAACACCATATATTTT.

This rearrangement joins TRBV7-2 to TRBJ1-2; D uncertain. The CDR3 runs 14 residues. The V end was cut by 3 bases, the J end by 1 base, with 9 bases between. Germline loops: CDR1 SGHTA, CDR2 FQGNSA. CDR3 sequence (DNA): TGTGCCAGCAGCTTGGACGGACTTAACTATGGCTACACCTTC. This sequence encodes CASSLDGLNYGYTF.